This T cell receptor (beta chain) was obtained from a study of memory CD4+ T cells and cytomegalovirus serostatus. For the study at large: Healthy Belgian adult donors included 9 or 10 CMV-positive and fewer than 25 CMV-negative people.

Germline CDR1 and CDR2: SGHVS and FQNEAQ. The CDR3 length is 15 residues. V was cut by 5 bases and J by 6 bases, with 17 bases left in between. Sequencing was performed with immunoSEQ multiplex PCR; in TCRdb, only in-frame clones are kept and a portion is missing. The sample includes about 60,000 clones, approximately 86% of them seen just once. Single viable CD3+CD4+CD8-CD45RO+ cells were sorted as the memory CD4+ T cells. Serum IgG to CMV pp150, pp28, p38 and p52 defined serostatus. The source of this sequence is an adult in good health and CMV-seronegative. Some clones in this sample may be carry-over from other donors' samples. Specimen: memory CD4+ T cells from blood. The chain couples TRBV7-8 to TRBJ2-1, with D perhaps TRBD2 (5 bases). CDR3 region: CASSRAVRLGNEQFF. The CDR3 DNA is TGTGCCAGCAGCCGAGCGGTCCGGCTGGGCAATGAGCAGTTCTTC.